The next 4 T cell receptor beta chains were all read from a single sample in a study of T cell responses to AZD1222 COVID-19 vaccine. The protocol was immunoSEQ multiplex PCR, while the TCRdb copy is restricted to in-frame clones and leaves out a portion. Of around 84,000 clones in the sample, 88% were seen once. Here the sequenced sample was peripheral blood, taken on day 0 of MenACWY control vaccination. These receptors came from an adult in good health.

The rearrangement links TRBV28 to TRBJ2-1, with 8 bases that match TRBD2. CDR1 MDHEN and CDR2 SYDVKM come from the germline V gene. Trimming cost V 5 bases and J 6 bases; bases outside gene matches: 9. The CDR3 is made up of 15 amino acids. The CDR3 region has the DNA TGTGCCAGCAGTCCCCCGCGGGGGGACCCCAATGAGCAGTTCTTC. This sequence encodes CASSPPRGDPNEQFF.

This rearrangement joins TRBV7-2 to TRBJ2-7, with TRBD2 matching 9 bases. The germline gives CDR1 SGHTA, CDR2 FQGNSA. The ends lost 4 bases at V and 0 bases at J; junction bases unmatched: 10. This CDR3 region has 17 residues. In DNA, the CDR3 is TGTGCCAGCAGCTCCCGTCTAATAGCGGGGGCCTCCTACGAGCAGTACTTC. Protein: CASSSRLIAGASYEQYF.

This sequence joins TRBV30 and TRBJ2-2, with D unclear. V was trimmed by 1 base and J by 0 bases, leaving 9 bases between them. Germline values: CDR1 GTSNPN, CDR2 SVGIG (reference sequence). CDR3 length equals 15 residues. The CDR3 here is CAWSGTSSNTGELFF. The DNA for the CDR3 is TGTGCCTGGAGTGGCACAAGCTCGAACACCGGGGAGCTGTTTTTT.

The CDR3 loop reads CASSFEAVYQPQHF. In nucleotides, the CDR3 is TGTGCCAGCAGCTTCGAGGCTGTTTATCAGCCCCAGCATTTT. The chain couples TRBV5-5 to TRBJ1-5; unclear D gene. V dropped 2 bases and J dropped 5 bases, with 11 bases sitting between them. CDR1 SGHKS and CDR2 YYEKEE come from the germline V gene (reference sequence). The CDR3 length is 14 residues.